These 13 T cell receptor beta chains share one sample of origin, sequenced in a study of identical twins' blood T cells. Each CDR3 protein gets one entry after TCRdb re-called the 5' RACE reads with MiXCR. The sample has hundreds of thousands of distinct CDR3 sequences; 25% to 35% are singletons. What was sequenced was PBMCs. The source of these receptors is a woman aged 18-49 years in good health.

This clonotype showed up many times. V usage is TRBV2 and J usage is TRBJ1-5; D is possibly TRBD1 (5 bases). The V and J ends lost 7 bases and 6 bases respectively, with 13 bases between them. Germline CDR1 SNHLY, CDR2 FYNNEI. The CDR3 extends over 13 amino acids. CDR3 residues: CASTEWGSQPQHF. The CDR3 nucleotides are TGTGCCAGCACAGAATGGGGGAGTCAGCCCCAGCATTTT.

This clonotype was picked up a small number of times. The V and J genes are TRBV20-1 and TRBJ2-7, with 8 nucleotides matching TRBD1. Trimming removed 6 bases from V and 6 bases from J; junction bases left unmatched: 4. CDR3 length: 11 residues. Looked up from germline, CDR1 is DFQATT and CDR2 is SNEGSKA (reference sequence). CDR3 bases: TGCAGTGCAATCGACAGGGGCGAGCAGTACTTC. This translates into CSAIDRGEQYF.

V usage is TRBV12-3 or TRBV12-4 and J usage is TRBJ2-3, with D unresolved. CDR3 length: 13 residues. V was shortened by 6 bases and J by 7 bases, with 14 bases between the two germline ends. The CDR3 DNA is TGTGCCAGCAGCCCTCCAAATGGCTATACGCAGTATTTT. This codes for CASSPPNGYTQYF.

The rearrangement links TRBV20-1 to TRBJ2-1; 9 bases map to TRBD2. V gave up 5 bases and J gave up 11 bases; unmatched junction bases: 13. The CDR3 sequence is 14 residues long. The germline V gene encodes CDR1 DFQATT and CDR2 SNEGSKA (reference sequence). CDR3 sequence reads: CSAHGLAPHEKQFF. The CDR3 DNA sequence: TGCAGTGCTCACGGACTAGCGCCGCATGAAAAGCAGTTCTTC.

A note on this clonotype: This may come from a read error, since a much larger clone is one base off. The rearrangement uses TRBV14 and TRBJ2-5; D possibly uses TRBD1 or TRBD2 (5 bases each). The CDR3 has 13 residues. Germline-derived CDR1 and CDR2 are SGHDN and FVKESK. CDR3: CAISLGHQETQYF. The DNA of the CDR3 is TGTGCCATCAGCCTGGGACACCAAGAGACCCAGTACTTC.

V gene TRBV5-6 combines with J gene TRBJ2-1, with 9 bases lining up with TRBD1. The CDR3 has 14 amino acids. Germline values: CDR1 SGHDT, CDR2 YYEEEE. After removal of 0 bases from V and 7 bases from J, the junction contained 2 bases not matched to a gene. The CDR3 nucleotides read TGTGCCAGCAGCTTGGGGGACAGGGTGAATGAGCAGTTCTTC. Amino acids: CASSLGDRVNEQFF.

Concerning this clonotype itself: The CDR3 does not end in the conserved phenylalanine or tryptophan, so this is likely a read error. The chain carries TRBV7-2 and TRBJ1-6; D might be TRBD1 (5 bases). This CDR3 has 15 amino acids. Trimming removed 3 bases at V and 8 bases at J, with 14 bases between. CDR1 SGHTA and CDR2 FQGNSA come from the germline V gene. CDR3 region: CASSLGTVNYSPLHS. The CDR3 nucleotides are TGTGCCAGCAGCTTGGGGACGGTTAACTATTCACCCCTCCACTCT.

This clonotype was observed a few times. The genes are TRBV2 and TRBJ1-5; a possible D gene is TRBD1 (6 bases). The CDR3 is 15 amino acids. The ends were cut back, 4 bases at V and 3 bases at J, with 13 bases in the middle. From germline, CDR1 is SNHLY and CDR2 FYNNEI. The CDR3 DNA is TGTGCCAGCAGTGCGGAGGGGACATTCAATCAGCCCCAGCATTTT. Translation gives CASSAEGTFNQPQHF. Filled out from reference TRBV2 and TRBJ1-5, the complete variable domain reads EPEVTQTPSHQVTQMGQEVILRCVPISNHLYFYWYRQILGQKVEFLVSFYNNEISEKSEIFDDQFSVERPDGSNFTLKIRSTKLEDSAMYFCASSAEGTFNQPQHFGDGTRLSIL.

This chain connects TRBV5-1 to TRBJ1-5; no clear D. The CDR3 spans 17 residues. V lost 1 base and J 1 base, leaving 15 bases between the germline ends. Germline loops: CDR1 SGHRS, CDR2 YFSETQ. CDR3 in amino acids: CASSLFPGQQSNQPQHF. For the CDR3, the DNA is TGCGCCAGCAGCTTGTTTCCTGGGCAGCAGAGCAATCAGCCCCAGCATTTT.

The chain joins TRBV19 to TRBJ1-6; D possibly corresponds to TRBD1 (6 bases). Looked up from germline, CDR1 is LNHDA and CDR2 is SQIVND (reference sequence). V was trimmed by 5 bases and J by 7 bases, leaving 18 bases between them. The CDR3 covers 16 residues. The CDR3 is CASSGPPGVLNSPLHF. In DNA, the CDR3 is TGTGCCAGTAGTGGTCCGCCAGGGGTTTTGAATTCACCCCTCCACTTT.

This chain joins TRBV6-1 and TRBJ1-4; tentatively, D is TRBD1 (6 bases). The CDR3 sequence is 15 residues long. Trimming cost V 5 bases and J 8 bases, with 18 bases left between them. Germline loops: CDR1 MNHNS, CDR2 SASEGT. The CDR3 sequence is CASSNKQGYREKLFF. The DNA for the CDR3 is TGTGCCAGCAGTAACAAACAGGGATATAGAGAAAAACTGTTTTTT.

The sample holds many counts of this clonotype. The chain combines TRBV29-1 with TRBJ2-4, with TRBD2 matching over 9 bases. V gave up 5 bases and J gave up 6 bases; unmatched junction bases: 11. The germline CDR1 and CDR2 sequences are SQVTM and ANQGSEA. This CDR3 has 15 amino acids. The chain's CDR3 is CSVPALTSGGNIQYF. The CDR3 DNA follows: TGCAGCGTTCCTGCCCTGACTAGCGGTGGAAACATTCAGTACTTC.

In this sample, this clonotype turned up a few times. CDR3 coding DNA: TGTGCCATCACGCGGGGCTCCTACAATGAGCAGTTCTTC. The encoded protein is CAITRGSYNEQFF. The chain uses TRBV10-3 and TRBJ2-1, with D possibly being TRBD2 (6 bases). CDR1 ENHRY and CDR2 SYGVKD come from the germline V gene. The V end lost 7 bases, the J end lost 0 bases, and 7 bases lay between the germline ends. CDR3 length: 13 amino acids.